A selection of T cell receptor beta chains follows, all from one sample in a study of Graves' ophthalmopathy and Graves' hyperthyroidism. TCRdb itself ran the multiplex PCR reads through MiXCR, one entry per CDR3 protein. The top ten clones hold 5.5% to 8% of a sample with roughly 380,000 distinct CDR3 sequences, roughly 15% of them seen once. Source material: peripheral blood. The receptor source for this set is a woman aged 18-29 years with stable Graves' hyperthyroidism. CDR3s include the opening cysteine and the closing phenylalanine or tryptophan. D genes are given only for firm matches. Clone size is shown for a subset of rows, as once, few, many or a class of expanded clone.

J gene: TRBJ1-5; V gene: TRBV6-1; clone size: .; D gene: TRBD1; CDR3 DNA: TGTGCCAGCAGTGAGACAGGGGGGTCTCAGCCCCAGCATTTT; CDR3 protein: CASSETGGSQPQHF
J gene: TRBJ1-2; V gene: TRBV28; clone size: many; D gene: .; CDR3 DNA: TGTGCCAGCAGTTTAAGCGTCAACTATGGCTACACCTTC; CDR3 protein: CASSLSVNYGYTF
J gene: TRBJ2-2; V gene: TRBV6-1; clone size: .; D gene: TRBD1; CDR3 DNA: TGTGCCGCCAAACAGGGGTTCGGGGAGCTGTTTTTT; CDR3 protein: CAAKQGFGELFF
J gene: TRBJ1-1; V gene: TRBV12-3/TRBV12-4; clone size: many; D gene: TRBD1; CDR3 DNA: TGTGCCAGCAGTTTAGGGGGACAGACGAGGACTGAAGCTTTCTTT; CDR3 protein: CASSLGGQTRTEAFF
J gene: TRBJ1-1; V gene: TRBV12-3/TRBV12-4; clone size: many; D gene: .; CDR3 DNA: TGTGCCAGCAGTCCACCTGGATCCTTCACCACATTGAACACTGAAGCTTTCTTT; CDR3 protein: CASSPPGSFTTLNTEAFF
J gene: TRBJ2-4; V gene: TRBV6-5; clone size: many; D gene: .; CDR3 DNA: TGTGCCAGCAGTTCAGGACCCAAGGCCAAAAACATTAAGTACTTC; CDR3 protein: CASSSGPKAKNIKYF
J gene: TRBJ2-4; V gene: TRBV9; clone size: few; D gene: TRBD1; CDR3 DNA: TGTGCCAGCAGCGAAACGGGACAGGGAAACATTCAGTACTTC; CDR3 protein: CASSETGQGNIQYF
J gene: TRBJ1-2; V gene: TRBV6-1; clone size: many; D gene: .; CDR3 DNA: TGTGCCAGGAGTAAAAGAGGGAACTATGGCTACACCTTC; CDR3 protein: CARSKRGNYGYTF
J gene: TRBJ2-2; V gene: TRBV12-3/TRBV12-4; clone size: .; D gene: TRBD1; CDR3 DNA: TGTGCCAGCAGTTTATCGAAGGGGACAGGGTTGTTCGGGGAGCTGTTTTTT; CDR3 protein: CASSLSKGTGLFGELFF
J gene: TRBJ2-5; V gene: TRBV13; clone size: .; D gene: TRBD1; CDR3 DNA: TGTGCCAGCAGACACCAGGGACAGGGGCACGAGACCCAGTACTTC; CDR3 protein: CASRHQGQGHETQYF
J gene: TRBJ1-6; V gene: TRBV6-1; clone size: many; D gene: TRBD1; CDR3 DNA: TGTGCCAGCAGTCGACAGGGGAGGAATTCACCCCTCCACTTT; CDR3 protein: CASSRQGRNSPLHF
J gene: TRBJ2-7; V gene: TRBV4-2; clone size: .; D gene: TRBD1; CDR3 DNA: TGTGCCAGCAGCCAGCGAGGGATGGGACAGGGGTCCAACGATCAGTACTTC; CDR3 protein: CASSQRGMGQGSNDQYF
J gene: TRBJ1-5; V gene: TRBV6-2/TRBV6-3; clone size: many; D gene: .; CDR3 DNA: TGTGCCAGCAGTCAGCCGATACAGCCCCAGCATTTT; CDR3 protein: CASSQPIQPQHF
J gene: TRBJ1-1; V gene: TRBV11-1; clone size: .; D gene: .; CDR3 DNA: TGTGCCAGCAGCTTTAGGAAACGGCTTGGGGCAGGGAAGGACACTGAAGCTTTCTTT; CDR3 protein: CASSFRKRLGAGKDTEAFF
J gene: TRBJ1-2; V gene: TRBV19; clone size: .; D gene: .; CDR3 DNA: TGTGCCAGTAGTATAGAGAACGTCTCCCACCGTGGCTACACCTTC; CDR3 protein: CASSIENVSHRGYTF
J gene: TRBJ2-2; V gene: TRBV6-2/TRBV6-3; clone size: many; D gene: .; CDR3 DNA: TGTGCCAGCAGGGACACTAGTGTCACCGGGGAGCTGTTTTTT; CDR3 protein: CASRDTSVTGELFF
J gene: TRBJ1-1; V gene: TRBV5-8; clone size: many; D gene: .; CDR3 DNA: TGTGCCAGCAGTTTCGGGACCGACGGCGCTGAAGCTTTCTTT; CDR3 protein: CASSFGTDGAEAFF
J gene: TRBJ2-5; V gene: TRBV19; clone size: many; D gene: .; CDR3 DNA: TGTGCCAGTAGGTCCTTGGGGCAGGGATCTGAGACCCAGTACTTC; CDR3 protein: CASRSLGQGSETQYF